These 31 T cell receptor beta chains were all obtained from the same sample, sequenced in a study of cytomegalovirus exposure and HLA in healthy donors. The PCR had 60 Vbeta and 13 Jbeta primers. Here immunoSEQ multiplex PCR was the method, and the copy in TCRdb shows in-frame clones only, minus some. The table includes about 150,000 clones, 75% to 80% detected once. Sequencing was performed on PBMCs. These receptors originate from a woman aged 30 to 39 in good health and CMV-seronegative.

This chain connects TRBV27 to TRBJ2-1, with 8 bases matching TRBD2. There are 19 residues in the CDR3. Germline V lookup: CDR1 MNHEY, CDR2 SMNVEV (reference sequence). V shed 5 bases, J shed 12 bases, and the junction held 27 bases outside the gene matches. The CDR3 sequence: CASSTTGTRSVWEQFGQFF. CDR3 bases: TGTGCCAGCAGTACGACCGGGACTAGGAGTGTTTGGGAGCAGTTCGGGCAGTTCTTC.

J is TRBJ1-1 and V is TRBV5-4; D unresolved. Trimming stripped 7 bases from V and 1 base from J, with 14 bases between. The length of the CDR3 is 14 residues. Germline V gene data show CDR1 as SGHNT and CDR2 as YYREEE (reference sequence). This CDR3 reads CASGRKAGNTEAFF. Here the CDR3 DNA reads TGTGCCAGCGGTCGTAAGGCGGGGAACACTGAAGCTTTCTTT. Based on the CDR3 plus reference TRBV5-4 and TRBJ1-1, the full variable domain is ETGVTQSPTHLIKTRGQQVTLRCSSQSGHNTVSWYQQALGQGPQFIFQYYREEENGRGNFPPRFSGLQFPNYSSELNVNALELDDSALYLCASGRKAGNTEAFFGQGTRLTVV.

This clone has only a few counts. V gene TRBV28 combines with J gene TRBJ2-5; TRBD2 aligns across 9 bases. The CDR3 has 17 residues. Germline loops: CDR1 MDHEN, CDR2 SYDVKM. Trimming took 1 base from V and 1 from J; bases not matched to a gene: 7. This CDR3 reads CASSLSYRRGGQETQYF. The CDR3 DNA reads TGTGCCAGCAGTTTATCCTATAGGCGGGGGGGCCAAGAGACCCAGTACTTC. Full variable domain (outside the CDR3, taken from reference TRBV28 and TRBJ2-5): DVKVTQSSRYLVKRTGEKVFLECVQDMDHENMFWYRQDPGLGLRLIYFSYDVKMKEKGDIPEGYSVSREKKERFSLILESASTNQTSMYLCASSLSYRRGGQETQYFGPGTRLLVL.

V and J are TRBV19 and TRBJ2-3; TRBD1 might be the D (5 bases). The CDR3 runs 16 residues. Trimming cost V 4 bases and J 3 bases, with 17 bases left between them. CDR1 is LNHDA and CDR2 is SQIVND in the germline V gene (reference sequence). The CDR3 loop reads CASSTQGQGRTDTQYF. CDR3 nucleotides: TGTGCCAGTAGTACCCAGGGCCAAGGGCGTACAGATACGCAGTATTTT. Looking up the rest from reference TRBV19 and TRBJ2-3 gives the full variable domain: DGGITQSPKYLFRKEGQNVTLSCEQNLNHDAMYWYRQDPGQGLRLIYYSQIVNDFQKGDIAEGYSVSREKKESFPLTVTSAQKNPTAFYLCASSTQGQGRTDTQYFGPGTRLTVL.

The chain uses TRBV6-1 and TRBJ1-2; D may be TRBD1 (6 bases). Germline V gene data show CDR1 as MNHNS and CDR2 as SASEGT. CDR3 size: 14 residues. Trimming shortened V by 4 bases and J by 4 bases, and 13 bases separated the two germline ends. For the CDR3, the DNA is TGTGCCAGCAGTGGGGCAGGGGTTTCCTATGGCTACACCTTC. Protein sequence: CASSGAGVSYGYTF.

This clone was counted once. V gene TRBV7-6 combines with J gene TRBJ1-1, with TRBD1 as a possible D gene (5 bases). V lost 0 bases to trimming and J lost 1 base, with 9 bases between them. The germline V gene encodes CDR1 SGHVS and CDR2 FNYEAQ. The CDR3 is 15 amino acids. CDR3 nucleotides: TGTGCCAGCAGCTTAGCAACAGGCCAGAACACTGAAGCTTTCTTT. Amino acid sequence: CASSLATGQNTEAFF.

This clone was seen a few times. The chain recombines TRBV6-5 with TRBJ2-7; a weak D match, TRBD1 (6 bases). Germline V CDR1 and CDR2: MNHEY, SVGAGI. The ends were cut back, 0 bases at V and 1 base at J, with 7 bases in the middle. The CDR3 has 14 residues. The CDR3 loop reads CASSYSGQSYEQYF. In nucleotides, the CDR3 is TGTGCCAGCAGTTACTCCGGACAGTCCTACGAGCAGTACTTC.

This chain uses TRBV9 with TRBJ1-1; D is uncertain. V dropped 4 bases and J dropped 6 bases, with 7 bases sitting between them. The CDR3 is 11 residues long. Germline CDR1 is SGDLS and CDR2 is YYNGEE. This CDR3 reads CASSPAAEAFF. The CDR3 nucleotides are TGTGCCAGCAGCCCAGCGGCTGAAGCTTTCTTT.

V and J are TRBV18 and TRBJ1-1, with TRBD1 matching 7 bases. In germline, CDR1 is KGHSH, CDR2 LQKENI. The trim removed 3 bases at V and 5 bases at J, leaving 9 bases unmatched. The CDR3 loop spans 15 amino acids. CDR3 loop: CASSPDQGVGTEAFF. In nucleotides, the CDR3 is TGTGCCAGCTCACCTGACCAGGGGGTGGGTACTGAAGCTTTCTTT.

The gene calls are TRBV7-2 and TRBJ1-1; no firm D call. Trimming took off 5 bases at V and 0 bases at J, with 4 bases between the two ends. The germline gives CDR1 SGHTA, CDR2 FQGNSA. There are 12 residues in the CDR3. CDR3 residues: CASSPVNTEAFF. CDR3 in DNA: TGTGCCAGCAGCCCGGTGAACACTGAAGCTTTCTTT.

This clone was observed a handful of times. The identical CDR3 is also encoded by other nucleotide sequences in the sample. The chain carries TRBV5-4 and TRBJ1-1, with D unresolved. The ends were cut back, 0 bases at V and 1 base at J, with 4 bases in the middle. This CDR3 spans 13 amino acids. From germline, CDR1 is SGHNT and CDR2 YYREEE (reference sequence). The DNA for the CDR3 is TGTGCCAGCAGCTTGGCCGGGAACACTGAAGCTTTCTTT. As protein: CASSLAGNTEAFF.

V usage is TRBV6-1 and J usage is TRBJ2-3; 13 bases are shared with TRBD2. V gave up 6 bases and J gave up 0 bases; unmatched junction bases: 0. This CDR3 is 15 amino acids long. CDR1 is MNHNS and CDR2 is SASEGT in the germline V gene. The CDR3 sequence: CASRGLAGSTDTQYF. CDR3 nucleotides: TGTGCCAGCAGGGGACTAGCGGGGAGCACAGATACGCAGTATTTT.

This clone was recorded a few times. V usage is TRBV6-6 and J usage is TRBJ1-1; unclear D gene. Deletions cut 11 bases from V and 10 bases from J, with 20 bases between. Germline loops: CDR1 MNHNY, CDR2 SVGAGI (reference sequence). CDR3 size: 12 residues. The CDR3 loop reads CAHSLRLPPAFF. The CDR3, as DNA: TGTGCCCACTCCCTGCGCCTCCCTCCAGCTTTCTTT.

V gene TRBV14 combines with J gene TRBJ2-1; 7 positions match TRBD2. CDR1 is SGHDN, CDR2 FVKESK, per germline. The V gene end was trimmed by 5 bases and the J gene end by 2 bases; junction bases not matched to a gene: 9. The CDR3 is made up of 16 amino acids. CDR3 sequence (DNA): TGTGCCAGCAGCTCAGCCAGCGGGGTTGCCTACAATGAGCAGTTCTTC. Translating it yields CASSSASGVAYNEQFF.

The genes are TRBV7-9 and TRBJ1-2; weak D call: TRBD1 (5 bases). CDR3 length equals 14 residues. V was cut by 5 bases and J by 4 bases, with 14 bases left in between. Per the germline V gene, CDR1 is SEHNR and CDR2 is FQNEAQ (reference sequence). As DNA, the CDR3 is TGTGCCAGCAGCCACCCGACAGTTCCCTATGGCTACACCTTC. Amino acid sequence: CASSHPTVPYGYTF.

The genes are TRBV29-1 and TRBJ1-2, with D perhaps matching TRBD1 (6 bases). In germline, CDR1 is SQVTM, CDR2 ANQGSEA. CDR3 size: 12 residues. The CDR3 nucleotides are TGCATCGTAAGGGGGAGCAACTATGGCTACACCTTC. Residues: CIVRGSNYGYTF.

The V gene is TRBV9, the J gene TRBJ1-4, with 9 nucleotides matching TRBD1. Unmatched junction bases numbered 2, after V lost 3 bases and J lost 8 bases. The length of the CDR3 is 13 residues. CDR1 is SGDLS, CDR2 YYNGEE, per germline. CDR3 sequence: CASSAGQGEKLFF. Here the CDR3 DNA reads TGTGCCAGCAGCGCAGGACAGGGGGAAAAACTGTTTTTT.

The count of this clone is one. The rearrangement uses TRBV6-5 and TRBJ1-2; 8 positions agree with TRBD1. This CDR3 contains 15 residues. Germline trimming cut 2 bases from V and 8 bases from J; bases unmatched to any gene: 10. The germline V gene has CDR1 MNHEY and CDR2 SVGAGI. CDR3 region: CASSYLTGEVGGYTF. The CDR3 nucleotides are TGTGCCAGCAGTTACCTGACAGGGGAGGTTGGAGGCTACACCTTC.

The rearrangement links TRBV28 to TRBJ1-1; no clear D gene. The V gene's germline CDR1 is MDHEN and CDR2 SYDVKM. V was shortened by 3 bases and J by 5 bases, with 13 bases between the two germline ends. The CDR3 has 14 amino acids. Written as DNA, the CDR3 is TGTGCCAGCAGTTTGGTGGGAGGTGGGACTGAAGCTTTCTTT. This translates into CASSLVGGGTEAFF.

This chain uses TRBV1 with TRBJ1-2; the table's D call TRBD1 went unverified against the DNA. TRBV1 counts as a pseudogene. The length of the CDR3 is 17 residues. CDR3 sequence (DNA): TGCACCAGCAGCCAAGACTGCAGGACACTCACTAACTATGGCTACACCTTC. Protein sequence: CTSSQDCRTLTNYGYTF.

V gene TRBV6-1 combines with J gene TRBJ1-2; 8 nucleotides match TRBD1. Germline V gene sequence: CDR1 MNHNS, CDR2 SASEGT. The CDR3 covers 13 residues. After removal of 6 bases from V and 5 bases from J, the junction contained 5 bases not matched to a gene. CDR3 DNA sequence: TGTGCCAGCAGACCGGGACAGGTATATGGCTACACCTTC. As protein: CASRPGQVYGYTF.

This chain joins TRBV18 and TRBJ1-1; unclear D gene. The V end lost 2 bases, the J end lost 0 bases, and 10 bases lay between the germline ends. CDR3 length: 15 amino acids. Germline CDR1 KGHSH, CDR2 LQKENI. CDR3 protein: CASSPNQIMNTEAFF. The CDR3 DNA sequence: TGTGCCAGCTCACCAAACCAGATCATGAACACTGAAGCTTTCTTT.

In this sample, this clone turned up once. The V gene is TRBV10-1, the J gene TRBJ2-1; 9 bases are shared with TRBD2. Germline values: CDR1 WNHNN, CDR2 SYGVQD (reference sequence). This CDR3 region has 16 residues. Unmatched junction bases numbered 8, after V lost 2 bases and J lost 6 bases. CDR3 nucleotides: TGCGCCAGCAGTGAGGCTATAGCGGGGGCGGCCAATGAGCAGTTCTTC. Translated: CASSEAIAGAANEQFF.

This clone occurred once. The chain joins TRBV27 to TRBJ1-2; TRBD1 agrees at 8 bases. This CDR3 is built from 15 residues. Germline-derived CDR1 and CDR2 are MNHEY and SMNVEV (reference sequence). V trimming: 3 bases; J trimming: 3 bases; junction bases outside the gene matches: 6. The CDR3 DNA reads TGTGCCAGCAGTTTTTCAGGGGGCAAGGACTATGGCTACACCTTC. Amino acid sequence: CASSFSGGKDYGYTF.

This clone has a single count. The chain links TRBV6-1 to TRBJ2-1; D is uncertain. Germline CDR1 MNHNS, CDR2 SASEGT. V was shortened by 7 bases and J by 2 bases, with 9 bases between the two germline ends. CDR3 length: 13 amino acids. CDR3 region: CASNLGPYNEQFF. In DNA, the CDR3 is TGTGCCAGCAACCTAGGCCCCTACAATGAGCAGTTCTTC.

CDR3 residues: CASSARRGQPQHF. CDR3 DNA: TGTGCCAGCAGCGCCAGACGGGGTCAGCCCCAGCATTTT. The rearrangement links TRBV7-9 to TRBJ1-5; D not resolved. The germline gives CDR1 SEHNR, CDR2 FQNEAQ (reference sequence). The CDR3 is made up of 13 amino acids. Trimming stripped 5 bases from V and 6 bases from J, with 11 bases between.

The chain joins TRBV27 to TRBJ1-2; the D gene is possibly TRBD1 (6 bases). CDR1 is MNHEY, CDR2 SMNVEV, per germline (reference sequence). The CDR3 contains 16 residues. V lost 0 bases and J lost 3, with 14 bases in between. The CDR3 region is CASSLSTGTGHYGYTF. CDR3 nucleotides: TGTGCCAGCAGTTTATCGACGGGAACAGGGCACTATGGCTACACCTTC.

V is TRBV5-8 and J is TRBJ1-4; D not certain. CDR1 SGHTS and CDR2 YDEGEE come from the germline V gene. This CDR3 is built from 14 residues. Trimming took off 0 bases at V and 8 bases at J, with 11 bases between the two ends. Here the CDR3 reads CASSLGGFGEKLFF. The CDR3, as DNA: TGTGCCAGCAGCTTGGGAGGGTTCGGAGAAAAACTGTTTTTT.

The V gene is TRBV19, the J gene TRBJ1-2, with 9 bases that match TRBD1. CDR1 is LNHDA, CDR2 SQIVND, per germline (reference sequence). V trimming: 6 bases; J trimming: 7 bases; junction bases outside the gene matches: 3. This CDR3 is 12 amino acids long. In DNA form, the CDR3 reads TGTGCCAGTAGACAGGGGGCAGGTGGCTACACCTTC. It translates to CASRQGAGGYTF. Variable domain in full (rest from reference TRBV19 and TRBJ1-2): DGGITQSPKYLFRKEGQNVTLSCEQNLNHDAMYWYRQDPGQGLRLIYYSQIVNDFQKGDIAEGYSVSREKKESFPLTVTSAQKNPTAFYLCASRQGAGGYTFGSGTRLTVV.

V usage is TRBV5-1 and J usage is TRBJ1-5; D is possibly TRBD1 (5 bases). The CDR3 runs 15 residues. Germline V gene data show CDR1 as SGHRS and CDR2 as YFSETQ. The V gene lost 1 base and the J gene lost 1 base, with 9 bases spanning the gap. The CDR3 DNA reads as TGCGCCAGCAGCTTGCAGGGTGAGAGCAATCAGCCCCAGCATTTT. Its protein is CASSLQGESNQPQHF.

This chain joins TRBV9 and TRBJ1-1, with D possibly matching TRBD1 (6 bases). Germline values: CDR1 SGDLS, CDR2 YYNGEE. The V gene lost 0 bases and the J gene lost 1 base, with 10 bases spanning the gap. The CDR3 loop spans 15 amino acids. CDR3 in amino acids: CASSVVGAGNTEAFF. In nucleotides, the CDR3 is TGTGCCAGCAGCGTAGTGGGGGCAGGGAACACTGAAGCTTTCTTT.